This is a list of T cell receptor beta chains from one sample in a study of shared clonotypes between healthy human individuals. Assay: immunoSEQ multiplex PCR; the TCRdb copy retains only in-frame clones and omits some. The sample lists 1,500,000 or so clones, roughly 96% occurring once. Material: naive CD4+ T cells sorted from blood. Source of these receptors: a man between 25 and 39 years old in good health. Both conserved end residues are part of each CDR3. D genes are given only for firm matches. Where a row states a size, it is once, few, many or the class of an expanded clone; other rows omit it.

D gene: -
V gene: TRBV25-1
J gene: TRBJ2-7
clone size: -
CDR3 DNA: TGTGCCAGCAGTGAATCCCTCTCGTACGAGCAGTACTTC
CDR3 protein: CASSESLSYEQYF

D gene: -
V gene: TRBV7-5
J gene: TRBJ1-4
clone size: -
CDR3 DNA: TGTGCCAGAAGCTCGAAGGAGAGGGAAAAACTGTTTTTT
CDR3 protein: CARSSKEREKLFF

D gene: -
V gene: TRBV7-2
J gene: TRBJ1-5
clone size: -
CDR3 DNA: TGTGCCAGCAGCCCCCGGGCCGGAGACAATCAGCCCCAGCATTTT
CDR3 protein: CASSPRAGDNQPQHF

D gene: TRBD2
V gene: TRBV7-2
J gene: TRBJ2-7
clone size: -
CDR3 DNA: TGTGCCAGCAGCTTAGCTTTCAGGACTAGTCGCTACGAGCAGTACTTC
CDR3 protein: CASSLAFRTSRYEQYF

D gene: -
V gene: TRBV5-5
J gene: TRBJ2-7
clone size: -
CDR3 DNA: TGTGCCAGCAGCCCGCGGGGCGAGGTAACCTACGAGCAGTACTTC
CDR3 protein: CASSPRGEVTYEQYF

D gene: -
V gene: TRBV19
J gene: TRBJ2-1
clone size: -
CDR3 DNA: TGTGCCAGTCGTCAGCGATCACTGGGGAATGAGCAGTTCTTC
CDR3 protein: CASRQRSLGNEQFF

D gene: -
V gene: TRBV5-4
J gene: TRBJ2-5
clone size: -
CDR3 DNA: TGTGCCAGCAGCTTGGGGGTAGAAGAGACCCAGTACTTC
CDR3 protein: CASSLGVEETQYF

D gene: TRBD1
V gene: TRBV25-1
J gene: TRBJ2-7
clone size: -
CDR3 DNA: TGTGCCAGCCGCCCGACAGGGACCTACGAGCAGTACTTC
CDR3 protein: CASRPTGTYEQYF

D gene: -
V gene: TRBV6-1
J gene: TRBJ2-1
clone size: -
CDR3 DNA: TGTGCCAGCAGTGAACCCCACACCGGACGCGTTTCTGATGAGCAGTTCTTC
CDR3 protein: CASSEPHTGRVSDEQFF

D gene: TRBD1
V gene: TRBV5-1
J gene: TRBJ2-2
clone size: -
CDR3 DNA: TGCGCCAGCAGCCCTGGACAGGGGCCCGGGGAGCTGTTTTTT
CDR3 protein: CASSPGQGPGELFF

D gene: -
V gene: TRBV6-1
J gene: TRBJ2-1
clone size: -
CDR3 DNA: TGTGCCAGCAGTGAAGGGACGGGTTTTTACAATGAGCAGTTCTTC
CDR3 protein: CASSEGTGFYNEQFF

D gene: TRBD2
V gene: TRBV5-4
J gene: TRBJ2-1
clone size: -
CDR3 DNA: TGTGCCAGCAGGCGGGGTCTAGCGGGACCCGGGGACTACAATGAGCAGTTCTTC
CDR3 protein: CASRRGLAGPGDYNEQFF

D gene: -
V gene: TRBV27
J gene: TRBJ2-1
clone size: once
CDR3 DNA: TGTGCCAGCAGTTCCCGGGGGACAGACTCCTACAATGAGCAGTTCTTC
CDR3 protein: CASSSRGTDSYNEQFF

D gene: -
V gene: TRBV25-1
J gene: TRBJ1-4
clone size: -
CDR3 DNA: TGTGCCAGCAGTGATGGACGGGACTCCGAAAAACTGTTTTTT
CDR3 protein: CASSDGRDSEKLFF

D gene: -
V gene: TRBV18
J gene: TRBJ2-5
clone size: -
CDR3 DNA: TGTGCCAGCTCACCCAAGGAGGAGACCCAGTACTTC
CDR3 protein: CASSPKEETQYF

D gene: TRBD1
V gene: TRBV10-3
J gene: TRBJ2-7
clone size: once
CDR3 DNA: TGTGCCATCAGCGAGGGACAGGGCCCCTACGAGCAGTACTTC
CDR3 protein: CAISEGQGPYEQYF

D gene: -
V gene: TRBV7-9
J gene: TRBJ2-2
clone size: -
CDR3 DNA: TGTGCCAGCAGCTTAGTCGCGCAGACCGGGGAGCTGTTTTTT
CDR3 protein: CASSLVAQTGELFF

D gene: -
V gene: TRBV28
J gene: TRBJ2-7
clone size: -
CDR3 DNA: TGTGCCAGCAGTTTAAGGGGTCAGCAGGGGACCTACGAGCAGTACTTC
CDR3 protein: CASSLRGQQGTYEQYF

D gene: -
V gene: TRBV6-6
J gene: TRBJ2-2
clone size: -
CDR3 DNA: TGTGCCAGCAGTTACAGGGTTGGGGCCGGGGAGCTGTTTTTT
CDR3 protein: CASSYRVGAGELFF

D gene: TRBD1
V gene: TRBV25-1
J gene: TRBJ2-3
clone size: -
CDR3 DNA: TGTGCCAGCAGTGAATGGGCAGGACAGGGGTCTAGCACAGATACGCAGTATTTT
CDR3 protein: CASSEWAGQGSSTDTQYF

D gene: -
V gene: TRBV6-6
J gene: TRBJ2-3
clone size: -
CDR3 DNA: TGTGCCAGCAGTTACTCCGCCTATAGTGGAGATACGCAGTATTTT
CDR3 protein: CASSYSAYSGDTQYF

D gene: -
V gene: TRBV4-3
J gene: TRBJ2-7
clone size: -
CDR3 DNA: TGCGCCAGCAGCCAAGGTAGGAGGGGCCCCTACGAGCAGTACTTC
CDR3 protein: CASSQGRRGPYEQYF

D gene: TRBD2
V gene: TRBV11-2
J gene: TRBJ2-1
clone size: -
CDR3 DNA: TGTGCCAGCAGCTTAGACAGCGGGAGAATCTACAATGAGCAGTTCTTC
CDR3 protein: CASSLDSGRIYNEQFF

D gene: -
V gene: TRBV6-1
J gene: TRBJ1-5
clone size: -
CDR3 DNA: TGTGCCAGCAGTCAAAGGGGTGGTCAGCCCCAGCATTTT
CDR3 protein: CASSQRGGQPQHF

D gene: TRBD2
V gene: TRBV29-1
J gene: TRBJ2-7
clone size: -
CDR3 DNA: TGCAGCGTTGTGGGACTAGCCGGCTCCTACGAGCAGTACTTC
CDR3 protein: CSVVGLAGSYEQYF

D gene: -
V gene: TRBV6-1
J gene: TRBJ2-3
clone size: once
CDR3 DNA: TGTGCCAGCCAGTGGGGGATCACAGATACGCAGTATTTT
CDR3 protein: CASQWGITDTQYF

D gene: -
V gene: TRBV30
J gene: TRBJ1-2
clone size: -
CDR3 DNA: TGTGCCTGGAGTGTACCGGGGGGTACAGGCTTC
CDR3 protein: CAWSVPGGTGF

D gene: TRBD1
V gene: TRBV6-1
J gene: TRBJ1-1
clone size: -
CDR3 DNA: TGTGCCAGCAGCGTCAAAGGGGGCATGAACACTGAAGCTTTCTTT
CDR3 protein: CASSVKGGMNTEAFF

D gene: -
V gene: TRBV29-1
J gene: TRBJ2-3
clone size: -
CDR3 DNA: TGCAGCGCCCCGAGGGGGGGGATCACAGATACGCAGTATTTT
CDR3 protein: CSAPRGGITDTQYF

D gene: TRBD2
V gene: TRBV9
J gene: TRBJ2-1
clone size: -
CDR3 DNA: TGTGCCAGCAGCGTAGCCGGCGGGAGTTTAGATGAGCAGTTCTTC
CDR3 protein: CASSVAGGSLDEQFF

D gene: TRBD2
V gene: TRBV5-1
J gene: TRBJ2-3
clone size: -
CDR3 DNA: TGCGCCAGCAGCAAGTTAGCGGGAGTGACAGATACGCAGTATTTT
CDR3 protein: CASSKLAGVTDTQYF

D gene: -
V gene: TRBV5-1
J gene: TRBJ2-3
clone size: -
CDR3 DNA: TGCGCCAGCAGCTTGGGTTGGGGCCCAGATACGCAGTATTTT
CDR3 protein: CASSLGWGPDTQYF

D gene: TRBD1
V gene: TRBV27
J gene: TRBJ2-7
clone size: -
CDR3 DNA: TGTGCCAGCAGTTCGCGACAGGGACCCTACGAGCAGTACTTC
CDR3 protein: CASSSRQGPYEQYF

D gene: TRBD2
V gene: TRBV6-5
J gene: TRBJ2-1
clone size: -
CDR3 DNA: TGTGCCAGCAGTTTCGGGCTAGCGGGATTTGAGCAGTTCTTC
CDR3 protein: CASSFGLAGFEQFF

D gene: TRBD2
V gene: TRBV11-2
J gene: TRBJ2-1
clone size: once
CDR3 DNA: TGTGCCAGCAGCTTATTGGCGGGAGGGCCTGGAAATGAGCAGTTCTTC
CDR3 protein: CASSLLAGGPGNEQFF